These T cell receptor beta chains were read from a single sample in a study of T cells expressing NK-cell markers. Reanalyzing the 5' RACE reads, TCRdb keeps one entry per CDR3 protein, without DNA. This table lists roughly 380,000 distinct CDR3 sequences. The sample was blood T cells: a sorted CD56 or NKG2C T cell subset, CD4+ or CD8+ T cells, or bulk PBMC T cells (not recorded which). Source of these receptors: a man between 18 and 69 years old in good health. The CDR3 runs from the conserved cysteine through the conserved F or W.

J	V	CDR3
TRBJ2-7	TRBV11-2	CASSYRGLAGSRGEQYF
TRBJ2-3	TRBV4-2	CASSPGQISYTDTQYF
TRBJ2-7	TRBV18	CASSPRQSPEQYF
TRBJ2-2	TRBV12-3/TRBV12-4	CASRPGPMNTGELFF
TRBJ1-5	TRBV3-1	CASALSGQGTQHF
TRBJ2-3	TRBV27	CASSPQSEYLASFPDTQYF
TRBJ1-2	TRBV27	CASSKDRVTPIDGYTF
TRBJ2-1	TRBV5-1	CASSPQGTSGGSYNEQFF
TRBJ1-3	TRBV20-1	CSATGRAPSGNTIYF
TRBJ1-6	TRBV7-7	CASSFGTDGNSPLHF
TRBJ2-1	TRBV7-2	CASSYRDKGRDEQFF
TRBJ2-5	TRBV4-2	CASSLSTLAGGETQYF
TRBJ1-3	TRBV5-6	CASSLAGQGYASGNTIYF
TRBJ2-3	TRBV10-3	CAISVGTTGTDTQYF
TRBJ2-3	TRBV19	CASLGLAGERQYF
TRBJ2-6	TRBV6-5	CASSYSPAANVLTF
TRBJ1-1	TRBV5-1	CASSLVSRGLMNTEAFF
TRBJ2-5	TRBV28	CASSLRLAGGPQETQYF
TRBJ2-3	TRBV9	CASSVDGGGAISTDTQYF
TRBJ1-2	TRBV7-2	CASRPDLGSYGYTF
TRBJ2-1	TRBV7-3	CASSLTPGQGKFF
TRBJ2-3	TRBV28	CASSLEGPLVRTDTQYF
TRBJ2-3	TRBV7-2	CASSSLGGGTDTQYF
TRBJ1-2	TRBV3-1	CASSPTAAGGAHYGYTF
TRBJ2-2	TRBV5-1	CASNLQGAGELFF
TRBJ1-1	TRBV18	CASSPPATGIFTEAFF
TRBJ1-2	TRBV5-1	CASSLGGGEGYTF
TRBJ2-5	TRBV4-2	CASSQQDGEGETQYF
TRBJ2-2	TRBV7-2	CASSLKTARGGELFF
TRBJ1-1	TRBV19	CASNRAGTAFF
TRBJ2-5	TRBV2	CASSVTYKETQYF
TRBJ1-4	TRBV6-1	CASGGFLRMEKLFF
TRBJ1-5	TRBV2	CASSRDRDSNQPQHF
TRBJ2-7	TRBV5-1	CASSWGGQGSSYEQYF
TRBJ2-7	TRBV5-1	CASSFSSRVKIDEQYF
TRBJ2-3	TRBV11-3	CASSSPRTGRADTQYF
TRBJ2-3	TRBV5-1	CASSLRSLQWGTDTQYF
TRBJ2-5	TRBV7-2	CASSKTAGGNGETQYF
TRBJ2-3	TRBV7-2	CAIRDKTITDTQYF
TRBJ2-5	TRBV10-3	CAIRGDTPQETQYF
TRBJ1-5	TRBV6-1	CASSERVSTGGGQPQHF
TRBJ2-3	TRBV3-1	CASSQVSGFPDTQYF
TRBJ2-2	TRBV7-3	CASSLSGQGNTGELFF
TRBJ2-3	TRBV7-9	CASSFFDWGTDTQYF
TRBJ2-3	TRBV11-2	CASSWASSNLDTQYF
TRBJ2-5	TRBV19	CASSVPTSGGRRETQYF
TRBJ2-2	TRBV5-1	CASSLRIPPNTGELFF
TRBJ2-7	TRBV20-1	CSARGLRGASSYEQYF
TRBJ2-7	TRBV7-9	CASRGMDGSYEQYF
TRBJ2-6	TRBV25-1	CASSETGGSGANVLTF
TRBJ1-5	TRBV11-2	CASSLGWLGGNQPQHF